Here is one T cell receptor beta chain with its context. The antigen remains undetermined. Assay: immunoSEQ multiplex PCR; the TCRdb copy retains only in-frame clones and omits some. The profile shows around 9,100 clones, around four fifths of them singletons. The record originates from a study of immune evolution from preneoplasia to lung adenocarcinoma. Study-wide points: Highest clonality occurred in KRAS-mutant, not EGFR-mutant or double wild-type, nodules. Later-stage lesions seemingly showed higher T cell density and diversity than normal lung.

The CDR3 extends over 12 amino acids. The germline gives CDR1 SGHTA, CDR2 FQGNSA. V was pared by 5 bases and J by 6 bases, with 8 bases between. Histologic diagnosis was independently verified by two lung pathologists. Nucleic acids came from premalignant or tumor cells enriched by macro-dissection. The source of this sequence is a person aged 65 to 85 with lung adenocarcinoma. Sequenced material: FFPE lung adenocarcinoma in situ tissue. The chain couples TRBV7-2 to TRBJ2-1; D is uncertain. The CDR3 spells CASSPPANEQFF. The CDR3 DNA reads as TGTGCCAGCAGCCCCCCGGCCAATGAGCAGTTCTTC.